The rows below give T cell receptor beta chains drawn from one sample of a study of T-cell memory formation after mild COVID-19. TCRdb reanalysed the 5' RACE reads using MiXCR and keeps one entry per CDR3 protein. The sample yields hundreds of thousands of distinct CDR3 sequences, less than 25% seen once. The sample comprised PBMCs or a T cell subset sorted from them (not recorded which). All receptors derive from an adult woman who had mild COVID-19 (a few samples of this study predate the infection). Cell type and time point are not known. CDR3s include the opening cysteine and the closing phenylalanine or tryptophan. D genes are given only for firm matches. Clone sizes are given selectively: once, few, many, or a class where the clone is expanded.

>-|TRBV12-3/TRBV12-4|-|TRBJ2-1
CASSLSHMGYNEQFF
TGTGCCAGCAGTCTTTCTCATATGGGCTACAATGAGCAGTTCTTC
>-|TRBV4-3|few|TRBJ1-4
CASSQGGTGYSEKLFF
TGCGCCAGCAGCCAAGGAGGCACAGGGTACTCTGAAAAACTGTTTTTT
>TRBD2|TRBV5-1|few|TRBJ2-7
CASRVTSGPYEQYF
TGCGCCAGCAGAGTGACTAGCGGGCCCTACGAGCAGTACTTC
>-|TRBV24-1|-|TRBJ2-1
CATSRAESSYNEQFF
TGTGCCACCAGTCGTGCGGAAAGCTCCTACAATGAGCAGTTCTTC
>TRBD1|TRBV4-1|-|TRBJ1-2
CASSSPRQGSSVHYGYTF
TGCGCCAGCAGCTCCCCACGACAGGGTTCATCGGTCCACTATGGCTACACCTTC
>-|TRBV5-4|-|TRBJ2-6
CASSSSQARASGANVLTF
TGTGCCAGCAGCTCCTCGCAGGCCCGCGCGTCAGGGGCCAACGTCCTGACTTTC
>TRBD2|TRBV11-2|few|TRBJ2-3
CASAWTSGQSQYF
TGTGCCAGCGCCTGGACTAGCGGCCAATCGCAGTATTTT
>TRBD2|TRBV11-2|few|TRBJ2-1
CASSFLGGGTLRRRGEQFF
TGTGCCAGCAGCTTTCTCGGCGGGGGGACCCTCCGGCGCCGGGGTGAGCAGTTCTTC
>TRBD2|TRBV27|many|TRBJ2-5
CATKKVAGLEETQYF
TGTGCCACCAAAAAAGTGGCAGGACTAGAAGAGACCCAGTACTTC
>-|TRBV5-1|many|TRBJ2-3
CASSFTQGEEQYF
TGCGCCAGCAGCTTTACTCAGGGTGAAGAGCAGTATTTT
>-|TRBV20-1|-|TRBJ2-7
CRAHAGSSGSYEQYF
TGCAGGGCCCACGCCGGGTCTTCCGGATCCTACGAGCAGTACTTC
>TRBD2|TRBV20-1|-|TRBJ2-5
CSATTRTSTGETQYF
TGCAGTGCAACGACCCGGACTAGCACGGGGGAGACCCAGTACTTC
>-|TRBV15|few|TRBJ1-2
CATSPGLDSYGYTF
TGTGCCACCAGCCCCGGGCTAGACAGCTATGGCTACACCTTC
>-|TRBV5-5|-|TRBJ1-3
CASSLSDGPGNTIYF
TGTGCCAGCAGCTTGAGTGACGGGCCCGGAAACACCATATATTTT
>TRBD1|TRBV15|few|TRBJ2-5
CATSGGQTLETQYF
TGTGCCACCAGCGGGGGACAGACGCTTGAGACCCAGTACTTC
>-|TRBV7-9|few|TRBJ1-2
CASSSPGHLNYGYTF
TGTGCCAGCAGTTCACCGGGACACCTTAACTATGGCTACACCTTC
>TRBD2|TRBV20-1|few|TRBJ2-1
CSAPSGTSGGGEQFF
TGCAGTGCCCCATCCGGGACTAGCGGGGGGGGTGAGCAGTTCTTC
>-|TRBV3-1|few|TRBJ2-4
CASSHLGSRTKNIQYF
TGTGCCAGCAGCCATCTTGGCAGCCGAACCAAAAACATTCAGTACTTC
>TRBD2|TRBV6-6|once|TRBJ2-1
CASSPGTSGRGNEQFF
TGTGCCAGCAGCCCCGGGACTAGCGGGAGGGGGAATGAGCAGTTCTTC
>-|TRBV14|-|TRBJ2-1
CASGGSYNEQFF
TGTGCCAGCGGGGGCTCCTACAATGAGCAGTTCTTC
>TRBD2|TRBV18|few|TRBJ2-4
CASSPLGTSGDLNIQYF
TGTGCCAGCTCACCCCTTGGGACTAGCGGGGACCTAAACATTCAGTACTTC
>-|TRBV7-3|-|TRBJ1-1
CASSPSGDHTEAFF
TGTGCCAGCAGCCCCTCAGGGGATCACACTGAAGCTTTCTTT
>-|TRBV5-1|few|TRBJ1-2
CASSTRPGGNGYTF
TGCGCCAGCAGCACGAGGCCCGGGGGGAATGGCTACACCTTC
>TRBD2|TRBV6-5|-|TRBJ2-7
CASSFAGGAHEQYF
TGTGCCAGCAGTTTCGCGGGAGGCGCCCACGAGCAGTACTTC
>-|TRBV6-5|-|TRBJ2-1
CASSYITDNEQFF
TGTGCCAGCAGTTACATCACAGACAATGAGCAGTTCTTC
>TRBD2|TRBV5-1|-|TRBJ2-3
CASSLRWEGRSTDTQYF
TGCGCCAGCAGCTTGAGGTGGGAGGGCCGTAGCACAGATACGCAGTATTTT
>-|TRBV7-2|-|TRBJ2-2
CASSTRTVVNTGEMFF
TGTGCCAGCAGCACGAGGACTGTAGTTAACACCGGGGAGATGTTTTTT
>-|TRBV3-1|few|TRBJ1-1
CASSPRATFTEAFF
TGTGCCAGCAGCCCAAGGGCCACTTTCACTGAAGCTTTCTTT
>-|TRBV21-1|few|TRBJ2-3
CASSKWDIQYF
TGTGCCAGCAGCAAATGGGATATTCAGTATTTT
>TRBD1|TRBV12-3/TRBV12-4|few|TRBJ1-2
CASSLGQGAPYGYTF
TGTGCCAGCAGTCTCGGACAGGGGGCGCCGTATGGCTACACCTTC
>TRBD2|TRBV7-9|-|TRBJ2-5
CASSSATSGVNGAQYF
TGTGCCAGCAGCTCCGCGACTAGCGGGGTCAATGGGGCCCAGTACTTC
>-|TRBV7-9|-|TRBJ2-5
CASSPLWSLTETQYF
TGTGCCAGCAGCCCATTATGGAGTCTGACGGAGACCCAGTACTTC
>-|TRBV7-6|-|TRBJ1-1
CASSLASGFGTEAFF
TGTGCCAGCAGCTTAGCTTCAGGGTTTGGCACTGAAGCTTTCTTT
>-|TRBV27|-|TRBJ2-1
CASSPRAGSYNEQFF
TGTGCCAGCAGTCCGAGAGCGGGCTCCTACAATGAGCAGTTCTTC
>TRBD1|TRBV12-3/TRBV12-4|few|TRBJ1-1
CASRRGQVNTEAFF
TGTGCCAGCAGGCGAGGACAGGTAAACACTGAAGCTTTCTTT
>TRBD1|TRBV3-1|-|TRBJ1-1
CASSPRQGARMNTEAFF
TGTGCCAGCAGCCCACGACAGGGGGCACGCATGAACACTGAAGCTTTCTTT
>-|TRBV24-1|few|TRBJ1-2
CATSEAGRGGYTF
TGTGCCACCAGTGAGGCCGGGCGGGGCGGCTACACCTTC
>TRBD1|TRBV7-8|few|TRBJ2-7
CASSPGTGGFVYEQYF
TGTGCCAGCAGCCCTGGGACAGGGGGATTTGTCTACGAGCAGTACTTC
>-|TRBV10-2|few|TRBJ2-5
CASSETAHQETQYF
TGCGCCAGCAGTGAGACGGCACACCAAGAGACCCAGTACTTC
>-|TRBV5-1|few|TRBJ2-3
CASSFGNGGSTDTQYF
TGCGCCAGCAGCTTCGGGAATGGGGGAAGCACAGATACGCAGTATTTT
>-|TRBV5-5|few|TRBJ1-1
CASSFETEAFF
TGTGCCAGCAGCTTTGAAACTGAAGCTTTCTTT
>TRBD1|TRBV9|-|TRBJ2-1
CASSPSGQGPNEQFF
TGTGCCAGCAGCCCCTCGGGACAGGGGCCCAATGAGCAGTTCTTC
>TRBD1|TRBV15|many|TRBJ2-5
CATSSRTGATQYF
TGTGCCACCAGCAGTCGGACAGGGGCCACCCAGTACTTC
>-|TRBV7-3|-|TRBJ2-1
CASSRTVRNEQFF
TGTGCCAGCAGCCGGACAGTTCGGAATGAGCAGTTCTTC
>-|TRBV9|-|TRBJ2-1
CASSVVSNEQFF
TGTGCCAGCAGCGTAGTAAGTAATGAGCAGTTCTTC
>-|TRBV6-2/TRBV6-3|-|TRBJ1-5
CASRRVGGSNQPQHF
TGTGCCAGCAGGCGCGTTGGGGGGAGCAATCAGCCCCAGCATTTT
>-|TRBV9|-|TRBJ2-7
CASSVEGVGDTPYEQYF
TGTGCCAGCAGCGTAGAAGGAGTAGGGGACACTCCCTACGAGCAGTACTTC
>TRBD1|TRBV5-7|-|TRBJ2-7
CASRIISRDRSYEQYF
TGTGCCAGCAGAATTATTTCCAGGGACAGGTCCTACGAGCAGTACTTC
>-|TRBV19|-|TRBJ1-1
CASQQEGENTEAFF
TGTGCCAGTCAGCAGGAGGGCGAGAACACTGAAGCTTTCTTT
>TRBD1|TRBV5-4|-|TRBJ1-1
CASRRQGRTEAFF
TGTGCCAGCAGGAGACAGGGAAGGACTGAAGCTTTCTTT
>-|TRBV5-1|many|TRBJ2-3
CASCAELWDTQYF
TGCGCCAGCTGCGCCGAACTGTGGGATACGCAGTATTTT